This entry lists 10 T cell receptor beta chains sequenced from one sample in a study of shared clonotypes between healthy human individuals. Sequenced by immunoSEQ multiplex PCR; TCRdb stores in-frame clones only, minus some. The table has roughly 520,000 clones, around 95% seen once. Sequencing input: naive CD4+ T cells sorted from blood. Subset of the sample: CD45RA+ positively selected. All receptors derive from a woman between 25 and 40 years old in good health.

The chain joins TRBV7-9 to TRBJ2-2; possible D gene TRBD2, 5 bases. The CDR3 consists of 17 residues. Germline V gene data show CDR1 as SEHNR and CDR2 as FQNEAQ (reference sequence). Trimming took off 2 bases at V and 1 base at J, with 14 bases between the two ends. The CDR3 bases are TGTGCCAGCAGCTTATCCCTTGAGCGGAAGAACACCGGGGAGCTGTTTTTT. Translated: CASSLSLERKNTGELFF.

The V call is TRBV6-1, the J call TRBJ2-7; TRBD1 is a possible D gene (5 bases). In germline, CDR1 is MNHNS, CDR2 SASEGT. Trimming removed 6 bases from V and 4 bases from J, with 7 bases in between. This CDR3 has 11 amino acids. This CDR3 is CASRQGYEQYF. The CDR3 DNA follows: TGTGCCAGCAGGCAGGGATACGAGCAGTACTTC.

CDR3 protein: CASFLDQNTEAFF. In nucleotides, the CDR3 is TGTGCCAGCTTCCTGGATCAGAACACTGAAGCTTTCTTT. The gene calls are TRBV28 and TRBJ1-1; D gene unclear. In germline, CDR1 is MDHEN, CDR2 SYDVKM. The CDR3 has 13 residues. V was pared by 8 bases and J by 1 base, with 11 bases between.

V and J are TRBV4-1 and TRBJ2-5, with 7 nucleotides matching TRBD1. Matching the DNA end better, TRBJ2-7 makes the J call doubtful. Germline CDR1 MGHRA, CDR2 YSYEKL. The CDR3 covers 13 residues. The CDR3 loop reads CASSLYRGGEQYF. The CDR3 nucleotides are TGCGCCAGCAGCCTCTACAGGGGCGGCGAGCAGTACTTC.

The CDR3 is CASSQDRATEQYF. The DNA of the CDR3 is TGCGCCAGCAGCCAAGATAGGGCGACCGAGCAGTACTTC. This chain links TRBV4-1 with TRBJ2-5; D is ambiguous. The tail of the sequence fits TRBJ2-7 better, so the J call may be wrong. Per germline, CDR1 MGHRA and CDR2 YSYEKL. The CDR3 is 13 residues long.

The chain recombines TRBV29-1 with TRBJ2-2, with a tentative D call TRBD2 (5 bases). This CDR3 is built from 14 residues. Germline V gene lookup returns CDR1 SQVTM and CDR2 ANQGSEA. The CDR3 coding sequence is TGCGGCCGAGGGTTGGTGACGAACACCGGGGAGCTGTTTTTT. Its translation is CGRGLVTNTGELFF.

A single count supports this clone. CDR3 in DNA: TGTGCCAGTACGAGTGATTGGGGATACAATCAGCCCCAGCATTTT. Translating it yields CASTSDWGYNQPQHF. This chain uses TRBV19 with TRBJ1-5; D gene unclear. Trimming took 7 bases from V and 3 from J, leaving 16 bases between them. CDR3 length: 15 residues. Germline V gene data show CDR1 as LNHDA and CDR2 as SQIVND (reference sequence).

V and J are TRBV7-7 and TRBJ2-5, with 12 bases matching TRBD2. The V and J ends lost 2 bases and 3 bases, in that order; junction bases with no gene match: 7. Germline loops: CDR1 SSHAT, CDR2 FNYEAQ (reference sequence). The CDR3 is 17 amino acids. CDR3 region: CASSLYPSGRGEETQYF. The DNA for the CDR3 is TGTGCCAGCAGCTTATATCCTAGCGGGAGGGGGGAAGAGACCCAGTACTTC.

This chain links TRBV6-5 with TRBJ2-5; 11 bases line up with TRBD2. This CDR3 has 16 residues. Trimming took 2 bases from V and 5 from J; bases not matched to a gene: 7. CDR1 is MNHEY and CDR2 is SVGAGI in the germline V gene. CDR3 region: CASSYGGTSGGETQYF. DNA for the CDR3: TGTGCCAGCAGTTACGGAGGGACTAGCGGTGGGGAGACCCAGTACTTC.

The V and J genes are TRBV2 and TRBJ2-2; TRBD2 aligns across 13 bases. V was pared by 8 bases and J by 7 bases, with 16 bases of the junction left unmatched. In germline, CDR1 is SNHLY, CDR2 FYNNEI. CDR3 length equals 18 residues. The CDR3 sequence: CASAGERLAGGLIGELFF. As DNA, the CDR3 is TGTGCCAGCGCTGGGGAACGACTAGCGGGAGGTTTGATCGGGGAGCTGTTTTTT.